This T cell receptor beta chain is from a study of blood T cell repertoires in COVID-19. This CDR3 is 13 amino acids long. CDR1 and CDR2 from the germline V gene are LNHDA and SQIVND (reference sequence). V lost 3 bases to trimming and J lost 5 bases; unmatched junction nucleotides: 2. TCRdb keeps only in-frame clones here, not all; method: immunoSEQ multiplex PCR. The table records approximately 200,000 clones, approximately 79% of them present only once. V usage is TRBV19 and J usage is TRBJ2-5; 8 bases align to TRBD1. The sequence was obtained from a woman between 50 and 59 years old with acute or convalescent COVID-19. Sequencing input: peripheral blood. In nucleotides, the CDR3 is TGTGCCAGTAGTATCAGGGGGCGGGAGACCCAGTACTTC. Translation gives CASSIRGRETQYF.